This T cell receptor beta chain was obtained from a study of response to subunit inactivated influenza vaccine. TCRdb itself ran the RT-PCR reads through MiXCR, one entry per CDR3 protein. This sample has approximately 520,000 distinct CDR3 sequences, with about 15% found just once. This clonotype was counted ten times or more. Antigen specificity is unknown. Losses at the gene ends were 7 bases for V and 11 bases for J; bases not matched to a gene: 11. This CDR3 is 13 amino acids long. The study, taken as a whole, reports: Researchers suggested that each seasonal influenza vaccination recruits few new T cells.

This sequence was found in a man between 50 and 75 years old who received an inactivated influenza vaccine. The rearrangement joins TRBV12-3 or TRBV12-4 to TRBJ1-1, with 9 bases aligning to TRBD1. Sequences were derived from CD4+ T cells sorted from PBMCs, sampled around 25 months after vaccination. The CDR3: CASKIRTGVTAFF. For the CDR3, the DNA is TGTGCCAGCAAGATTCGGACAGGGGTGACGGCTTTCTTT.